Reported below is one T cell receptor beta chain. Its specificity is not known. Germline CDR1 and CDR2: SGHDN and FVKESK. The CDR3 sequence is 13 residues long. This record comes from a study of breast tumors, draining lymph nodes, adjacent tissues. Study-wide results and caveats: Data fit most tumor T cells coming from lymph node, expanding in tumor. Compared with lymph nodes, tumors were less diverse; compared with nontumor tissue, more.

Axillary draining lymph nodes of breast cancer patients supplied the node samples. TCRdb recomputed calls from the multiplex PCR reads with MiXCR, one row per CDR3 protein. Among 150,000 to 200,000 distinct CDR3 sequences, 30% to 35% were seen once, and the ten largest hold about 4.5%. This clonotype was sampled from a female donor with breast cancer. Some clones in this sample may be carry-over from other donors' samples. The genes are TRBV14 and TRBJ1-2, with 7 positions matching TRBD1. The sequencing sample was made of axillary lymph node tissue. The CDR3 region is CARDMGQSHGYTF. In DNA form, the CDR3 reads TGTGCTAGAGATATGGGACAGTCTCATGGCTACACCTTC.